Below are 28 T cell receptor beta chains sequenced from a single sample in a study of T cells in Graves' hyperthyroidism and ophthalmopathy. Amplified TCR beta CDR3 regions derived from RNA transcripts. The HTBI set primed first-round TCR CDR3 RT-PCR. In TCRdb, the multiplex PCR reads were re-called with MiXCR into one record per CDR3 protein. The data contain some 460,000 distinct CDR3 sequences, 15% to 19% of them singletons. The specimen was blood. The receptors were gathered from a woman aged 18-29 years with Graves' hyperthyroidism.

This clonotype was counted only a few times. The V and J genes are TRBV12-5 and TRBJ2-3; 10 nucleotides align to TRBD2. V was clipped by 3 bases and J by 9 bases; unmatched bases: 9. The CDR3 covers 15 residues. Germline V CDR1 and CDR2: LGHNT, FRNRAP. The CDR3 spells CASGLRTSGSRTQYF. The CDR3 DNA sequence: TGTGCTAGTGGTTTACGGACTAGCGGTTCGAGGACGCAGTATTTT.

The sample holds many counts of this clonotype. The V call is TRBV20-1, the J call TRBJ1-5; a possible D gene is TRBD1 (6 bases). CDR1 is DFQATT and CDR2 is SNEGSKA in the germline V gene (reference sequence). With 4 bases removed from V and 4 bases from J, the gap between germline ends came to 14 bases. This CDR3 spans 14 amino acids. The CDR3 DNA is TGCAGTGCTATGGAGGGGGGTGGAAATCAGCCCCAGCATTTT. Its translation is CSAMEGGGNQPQHF.

This clonotype was recorded at least ten times. This sequence joins TRBV6-1 and TRBJ2-1; no firm D call. The length of the CDR3 is 14 residues. Germline lookup yields CDR1 MNHNS and CDR2 SASEGT. V dropped 8 bases and J dropped 0 bases, with 11 bases sitting between them. CDR3 nucleotide sequence: TGTGCCAGCTTTCGTCCGGGCTCCTACAATGAGCAGTTCTTC. Translating it yields CASFRPGSYNEQFF.

This clonotype appeared a few times. V usage is TRBV20-1 and J usage is TRBJ1-5, with 12 positions matching TRBD1. The CDR3 consists of 15 residues. V shed 1 base and J 5 bases; nucleotides not matched to a gene: 3. CDR1 is DFQATT and CDR2 is SNEGSKA in the germline V gene (reference sequence). In DNA, the CDR3 is TGCAGTGCTAGAGCCGGGACAGGGGGCGATCAGCCCCAGCATTTT. Protein product: CSARAGTGGDQPQHF.

This clonotype was seen at least ten times. The rearrangement joins TRBV20-1 to TRBJ2-5; D is uncertain. Per germline, CDR1 DFQATT and CDR2 SNEGSKA (reference sequence). The CDR3 loop spans 15 amino acids. V was trimmed by 2 bases and J by 5 bases, leaving 18 bases between them. The CDR3 region has the DNA TGCAGTGCTAGACCCCCTCTTAAGGGTGGGGAGACCCAGTACTTC. Its protein is CSARPPLKGGETQYF.

The sample holds many counts of this clonotype. The chain carries TRBV2 and TRBJ2-1; 8 nucleotides agree with TRBD2. The CDR3 covers 15 residues. V shed 6 bases and J 6 bases; nucleotides not matched to a gene: 10. In germline, CDR1 is SNHLY, CDR2 FYNNEI. The CDR3, as DNA: TGTGCCAGCAGATTACTAGCGGCCTTCGTCAATGAGCAGTTCTTC. It specifies CASRLLAAFVNEQFF.

This clonotype was seen at least ten times. V usage is TRBV19 and J usage is TRBJ2-3; D is possibly TRBD2 (5 bases). CDR3 length: 14 residues. V was cut by 5 bases and J by 5 bases, with 14 bases left in between. Germline V gene sequence: CDR1 LNHDA, CDR2 SQIVND (reference sequence). The CDR3 coding sequence is TGTGCCAGTAGTTCGGACGGAGGTGGAGATACGCAGTATTTT. This encodes CASSSDGGGDTQYF.

This clonotype was detected a few times. This chain joins TRBV2 and TRBJ1-2; D is possibly TRBD1 (6 bases). Trimming removed 2 bases from V and 2 bases from J, with 21 bases in between. The germline CDR1 and CDR2 sequences are SNHLY and FYNNEI. CDR3 size: 18 residues. The CDR3 DNA follows: TGTGCCAGCAGTGAAACTAGCGGGGGCGAGGGCTGGAACTATGGCTACACCTTC. Translating it yields CASSETSGGEGWNYGYTF.

This clonotype was counted ten times or more. The gene calls are TRBV18 and TRBJ1-3; D unclear. This CDR3 is built from 14 residues. With 3 bases removed from V and 3 bases from J, the gap between germline ends came to 9 bases. CDR1 and CDR2 from the germline V gene are KGHSH and LQKENI. This CDR3 is CASSPEGNGNTIYF. CDR3 DNA sequence: TGTGCCAGCTCACCTGAAGGGAATGGAAACACCATATATTTT.

This clonotype was recorded at least ten times. J is TRBJ1-2 and V is TRBV20-1, with D perhaps TRBD1 (5 bases). V was trimmed by 0 bases and J by 4 bases, leaving 15 bases between them. The CDR3 extends over 15 amino acids. Germline V CDR1 and CDR2: DFQATT, SNEGSKA (reference sequence). This CDR3 is CSARDPQGTTYGYTF. The DNA of the CDR3 is TGCAGTGCTAGAGACCCCCAGGGTACTACCTATGGCTACACCTTC.

The chain carries TRBV20-1 and TRBJ2-1, with TRBD2 matching over 9 bases. From germline, CDR1 is DFQATT and CDR2 SNEGSKA (reference sequence). Trimming removed 4 bases from V and 5 bases from J; junction bases left unmatched: 9. The CDR3 totals 15 residues. The CDR3: CSAIRGRARHNEQFF. The DNA of the CDR3 is TGCAGTGCTATCCGCGGGAGGGCCCGCCACAATGAGCAGTTCTTC.

The chain's CDR3 is CAWSARYEQFF. The CDR3 bases are TGTGCCTGGAGTGCCCGCTATGAGCAGTTCTTC. The chain joins TRBV30 to TRBJ2-1; no clear D gene. Trimming took off 1 base at V and 8 bases at J, with 6 bases between the two ends. Germline CDR1 GTSNPN, CDR2 SVGIG (reference sequence). CDR3 length: 11 amino acids.

This clonotype was seen many times. The chain combines TRBV7-9 with TRBJ1-2; no definite D call. The length of the CDR3 is 14 residues. Between the trimmed V and J ends, which lost 3 bases and 4 bases, there was a span of 12 bases. Germline CDR1 and CDR2: SEHNR and FQNEAQ (reference sequence). The CDR3 DNA is TGTGCCAGCAGCTTCGTCCCGGTGACCTATGGCTACACCTTC. Its protein is CASSFVPVTYGYTF.

V usage is TRBV2 and J usage is TRBJ2-5, with TRBD2 identical over 9 bases. The junction had 2 bases not matched to a gene; V was cut back by 5 bases and J by 1 base. The length of the CDR3 is 14 residues. CDR1 SNHLY and CDR2 FYNNEI come from the germline V gene. CDR3: CASSYSGGQETQYF. CDR3 bases: TGTGCCAGCAGTTATAGCGGGGGCCAAGAGACCCAGTACTTC.

The sample holds many counts of this clonotype. The chain employs TRBV28 and TRBJ1-3; D uncertain. The germline V gene encodes CDR1 MDHEN and CDR2 SYDVKM. Trimming removed 8 bases at V and 4 bases at J, with 3 bases between. CDR3 length: 10 residues. In nucleotides, the CDR3 is TGTGCCAGCGGGGGAAACACCATATATTTT. Amino acids: CASGGNTIYF.

V gene TRBV30 combines with J gene TRBJ1-2; D remains unclear. V shed 2 bases and J shed 4 bases, with 8 bases lying between them. The germline CDR1 and CDR2 sequences are GTSNPN and SVGIG (reference sequence). The CDR3 is 12 residues long. CDR3 region: CAWSKTSYGYTF. CDR3 nucleotides: TGTGCCTGGAGTAAAACTTCCTATGGCTACACCTTC.

This clonotype was counted ten times or more. This chain joins TRBV5-6 and TRBJ1-2; TRBD1 is a possible D gene (5 bases). The V and J ends lost 7 bases and 7 bases respectively, with 17 bases between them. Per germline, CDR1 SGHDT and CDR2 YYEEEE. This CDR3 comprises 13 residues. CDR3 protein: CASRYRDGGGYTF. Here the CDR3 DNA reads TGTGCCAGCCGCTACCGGGACGGAGGTGGCTACACCTTC.

This clonotype came up a few times. V and J are TRBV7-2 and TRBJ1-6; D remains ambiguous. This CDR3 has 15 residues. Germline CDR1 and CDR2: SGHTA and FQGNSA. Trimming cost V 5 bases and J 5 bases, with 13 bases left between them. CDR3 amino acids: CASSLTPKNNSPLHF. Written as DNA, the CDR3 is TGTGCCAGCAGCCTCACCCCGAAGAATAATTCACCCCTCCACTTT.

This clonotype was seen many times. The J gene is TRBJ2-3, the V gene TRBV7-9; D unclear. CDR3 size: 12 residues. Between the trimmed V and J ends, which lost 4 bases and 11 bases, there was a span of 13 bases. The germline V gene encodes CDR1 SEHNR and CDR2 FQNEAQ (reference sequence). CDR3: CASSSTPWLQYF. The CDR3 DNA is TGTGCCAGCAGCTCTACCCCATGGCTGCAGTATTTT.

The chain carries TRBV28 and TRBJ2-7; 9 bases line up with TRBD1. The CDR3 is 15 residues long. With V trimmed by 5 bases and J by 3 bases, 8 bases remained unmatched. CDR1 is MDHEN, CDR2 SYDVKM, per germline. CDR3 amino acids: CASSPTGTGNYEQYF. CDR3 bases: TGTGCCAGCAGTCCTACCGGGACAGGGAACTACGAGCAGTACTTC.

This chain uses TRBV5-6 with TRBJ2-5, with 8 nucleotides matching TRBD1. CDR1 is SGHDT and CDR2 is YYEEEE in the germline V gene. Losses at the gene ends were 2 bases for V and 5 bases for J; bases not matched to a gene: 17. This CDR3 contains 18 residues. CDR3 nucleotides: TGTGCCAGCAGCTTAGGTGTCGGGAGCGACAGGGGCTCGGAGACCCAGTACTTC. The encoded protein is CASSLGVGSDRGSETQYF.

There are many counts of this clonotype. The chain joins TRBV30 to TRBJ1-5, with 10 bases that match TRBD1. Per germline, CDR1 GTSNPN and CDR2 SVGIG (reference sequence). The CDR3 sequence is 13 residues long. V shed 7 bases and J 6 bases; nucleotides not matched to a gene: 6. The CDR3 here is CALGTGVGQPQHF. The CDR3, as DNA: TGTGCCTTGGGGACAGGGGTTGGTCAGCCCCAGCATTTT. The whole variable domain, filled in from reference TRBV30 and TRBJ1-5, reads SQTIHQWPATLVQPVGSPLSLECTVEGTSNPNLYWYRQAAGRGLQLLFYSVGIGQISSEVPQNLSASRPQDRQFILSSKKLLLSDSGFYLCALGTGVGQPQHFGDGTRLSIL.

This clonotype occurred many times. The DNA of the CDR3 is TGCAGTGCATTCGAGCTTGGGGGGGTGGAGACCCAGTACTTC. This encodes CSAFELGGVETQYF. V gene TRBV20-1 combines with J gene TRBJ2-5; 7 bases agree with TRBD2. CDR1 and CDR2 (germline): DFQATT, SNEGSKA (reference sequence). The J segment lost 5 bases and the V segment lost 6 bases, leaving 12 bases of the junction unmatched. The CDR3 sequence is 14 residues long.

This clonotype came up a few times. The chain links TRBV20-1 to TRBJ2-7; D uncertain. The CDR3 consists of 14 residues. V lost 0 bases and J 7 bases, leaving 16 bases between the germline ends. Germline CDR1 and CDR2: DFQATT and SNEGSKA (reference sequence). The CDR3 nucleotides are TGCAGTGCTAGAGAAAGTCTCTCCTCCGGGGAGCAGTACTTC. Protein: CSARESLSSGEQYF.

This clonotype appeared a few times. The rearrangement links TRBV19 to TRBJ2-5, with 9 bases aligning to TRBD2. Losses at the gene ends were 0 bases for V and 12 bases for J; bases not matched to a gene: 11. The germline V gene has CDR1 LNHDA and CDR2 SQIVND (reference sequence). The CDR3 runs to 15 residues. CDR3 DNA sequence: TGTGCCAGTAGTATAGAGGCTAGCGGGACATCTAGGGAGTACTTC. It encodes CASSIEASGTSREYF.

This clonotype appeared many times. This chain uses TRBV6-1 with TRBJ2-1; 7 nucleotides match TRBD2. The CDR3 spans 13 residues. The junction had 7 bases not matched to a gene; V was cut back by 8 bases and J by 6 bases. CDR1 MNHNS and CDR2 SASEGT come from the germline V gene. CDR3 sequence reads: CASRRRGGNEQFF. As DNA, the CDR3 is TGTGCCAGCCGAAGGCGCGGGGGCAATGAGCAGTTCTTC.

J is TRBJ1-5 and V is TRBV9, with D possibly matching TRBD1 (5 bases). This CDR3 comprises 17 residues. V lost 2 bases and J lost 0, with 15 bases in between. CDR1 and CDR2 from the germline V gene are SGDLS and YYNGEE. CDR3 protein: CASSVGQGNLSNQPQHF. CDR3 DNA: TGTGCCAGCAGCGTGGGGCAGGGAAATCTTAGCAATCAGCCCCAGCATTTT.

This clonotype was picked up many times. This sequence joins TRBV20-1 and TRBJ1-4; TRBD1 is a possible D gene (6 bases). Germline CDR1 is DFQATT and CDR2 is SNEGSKA (reference sequence). The length of the CDR3 is 17 residues. Trimming left V 4 bases short and J 4 bases short, with 22 bases between. The CDR3 here is CSAKGGFPFSGNEKLFF. The CDR3 region has the DNA TGCAGTGCTAAGGGGGGGTTCCCATTCTCGGGTAATGAAAAACTGTTTTTT.